This TCR beta chain came from a study of T-cell reconstitution after alpha-beta-depleted transplantation in children (dated by TCRdb to 2016 to 2017). For the wider study: The study quantitatively tracked T-cell immune reconstitution after TCRalphabeta/CD19-depleted allogeneic hematopoietic cell transplantation in children using TCR repertoire profiling.

This clonotype has only a few counts. The clone's antigen remains unknown. No qualities accompany the bases; no much larger clone lies one base away. The sample's treatment or condition label is to be understood as: allogeneic hematopoietic cell transplantation with graft depleted of TCRalphabeta T cells and CD19 B cells. The transplant recipients were children given TCRalphabeta/CD19-depleted allogeneic hematopoietic cell grafts. V was cut back by 2 bases and J by 3 bases, leaving a gap of 11 bases between them. The CDR3 covers 14 residues, taking in both the cysteine and the phenylalanine. Here the CDR3 DNA is all that survives: 42 bases in frame from base 1. The germline V gene gives CDR1 as SGHVS and CDR2 as FNYEAQ. Study-wide conclusions, independent of this receptor: Over subsequent months, a decline in hyperexpanded clone frequencies was noted, and after one year, T-cell counts and TCRbeta diversity were mostly ascribed to newly produced T cells. The apparently early recovery of alphabetaT-cell counts about two months after transplant reportedly depended on only several hundred rapidly expanded clones that came from non-depleted graft cells. In some patients, the high TCRbeta diversity seen at day 60 was put down to recipient T cells and intrathymic progenitors that had survived conditioning.

The library was obtained by PCR. The sample was run on an Illumina HiSeq 2500. Molecular barcoding was employed in the preparation of TCR libraries, with unique molecular identifiers being used to normalize TCRbeta repertoire quantification. In-frame beta chains were kept once TCRdb had trimmed the public reads at Q25 with fastp and called clones with MiXCR. Rows are unified per CDR3 protein, each entry keeping the most common DNA and genes. This sample comprises around 450,000 distinct CDR3 sequences, 16% of them detected only once. Around 30% of the sample is taken by the ten largest. The TCR sequence derives from a boy younger than two who had a stem cell transplant for Wiskott-Aldrich syndrome, so the T cells may come from the graft donor. Rearrangement joined TRBV7-6 to TRBJ2-7, with no D gene named confidently. The starting material was PBMCs, mostly from graft donor cells, obtained 360 days after TCRalphabeta/CD19-depleted stem cell transplant. The encoded CDR3 is CASSLKGSLYEQYF. The DNA reads TGTGCCAGCAGCTTAAAAGGATCCCTCTACGAGCAGTACTTC.